This T cell receptor (beta chain) was found in a study of blood T cell repertoires in COVID-19. Some clones are missing from TCRdb's copy, which holds only in-frame ones; the method was immunoSEQ multiplex PCR. Of tens of thousands of clones in the sample, roughly 73% were seen once. Unmatched junction bases numbered 2, after V lost 0 bases and J lost 9 bases. There are 13 residues in the CDR3. Germline CDR1 and CDR2: MRHNA and SNTAGT. The chain has TRBV6-4 and TRBJ2-7; 10 nucleotides align to TRBD1. This sequence originates from a human donor in a cohort sampled during active COVID-19. The sample comprised peripheral blood. The CDR3 protein is CASSDSDRGRQYF. CDR3 coding DNA: TGTGCCAGCAGTGACTCGGACAGGGGGAGGCAGTACTTC.